What follows describes a single T cell receptor (beta chain). The antigen it binds to is not known. Base-call qualities are not available, and no considerably larger clone is one nucleotide away. CDR1 and CDR2 were assigned from the germline V gene (reference sequence) as DFQATT and SNEGSKA. The junction shows trimming of 1 base on V and 2 bases on J, and the gene matches do not reach 3 bases of it. Taken from cysteine to phenylalanine, the CDR3 has 15 residues. Only the CDR3 DNA is retained, 45 bases long and in frame from the first base. This sample was taken from a study of human T cells and chemical hapten exposure (dated by TCRdb to about 2021). At the level of the whole study: Libraries were pooled for sequencing, and variation in per-sample TCR yields was attributed mainly to small differences in library volumes within the pool. In alopecia patients, the study followed how the peripheral blood TCR repertoire changed in vivo over primary and secondary sensitization to diphenylcyclopropenone (DPC), a hapten. Each blood RNA sample was used to sequence both TCR alpha and TCR beta chains.

The time point label of this sample denotes: healthy volunteer bleed at 2 weeks. Total RNA was extracted from unfractionated whole blood collected in Tempus Blood RNA tubes. As TCR sequencing controls, 4 or 5 healthy volunteers were used, with blood taken at day 0, 2 weeks and 6 weeks. Receptor amplification or capture employed RACE. TCRdb records NextSeq 500 as the sequencer. During library preparation, unique molecular identifiers were attached to individual cDNA molecules so that TCRs could be counted quantitatively and reproducibly. In the authors' own workflow: The median number of TCRs per sample was some 100,000, ranging from about 20,000 to 690,600. V, J and CDR3 annotation of the TCR reads was performed with the Decombinator software suite. For the PS versus PT1 abundance plots, all samples were subsampled to the same number of TCRs (28,000). TCRs were defined as expanded if absent before sensitization and observed at least eight times at the 2-week time point. The raw public data were reprocessed by TCRdb itself: fastp quality trimming at Q25, MiXCR clonotype calling, in-frame beta chains only. A single entry per CDR3 protein holds the most common genes and DNA from its merged rows. These V and J calls are TCRdb output, not the study's own analysis. The sample table shows some 120,000 distinct CDR3 sequences, and roughly 9.5% are seen once. The ten top clones hold about 1.8% of the sample.

Overall study results and their limits: After repeated subsampling, changes were observed in the strength of the expansion versus patch-test correlation and in the threshold at which the correlation became significant. No change with DPC sensitization was found in the number of TCRs above 1 in 1000 frequency, and no evidence of global repertoire structure alterations was found.

The chain uses TRBV20-1 and TRBJ2-3; TRBD2 fits 10 bases in the junction. This clonotype was obtained from a male donor in good health. Some clones in this sample may be carry-over from other donors' samples. The source material was whole blood. The sequence in DNA is TGCAGTGCTAGAGCTAGCGGGGGACCCACAGATACGCAGTATTTT. This sequence encodes CSARASGGPTDTQYF.